This T cell receptor (beta chain) was observed in a study of cytomegalovirus exposure and HLA in healthy donors. PCR amplification relied on 60 Vbeta primers (plus 13 Jbeta primers). Sequencing was performed with immunoSEQ multiplex PCR; in TCRdb, only in-frame clones are kept and a portion is missing. The sample totals 40,000 to 60,000 clones; its top ten clones hold roughly 27%. Concerning this clone itself: Its antigen is not identified.

General study results and limits: Researchers catalogued roughly 170 TCR beta chains as cytomegalovirus-associated.

The source material was PBMCs. This sequence originates from a man between 35 and 55 years old in good health and CMV-seropositive.

The CDR3 is CASRGLAGASTDTQYF. The DNA of the CDR3 is TGTGCCAGCAGGGGACTAGCGGGGGCCTCGACAGATACGCAGTATTTT. The rearrangement links TRBV28 to TRBJ2-3, with 14 bases fitting TRBD2. Germline-derived CDR1 and CDR2 are MDHEN and SYDVKM. J gave up 3 bases and V 6 bases, and 5 bases lay outside the gene matches. The CDR3 spans 16 residues.